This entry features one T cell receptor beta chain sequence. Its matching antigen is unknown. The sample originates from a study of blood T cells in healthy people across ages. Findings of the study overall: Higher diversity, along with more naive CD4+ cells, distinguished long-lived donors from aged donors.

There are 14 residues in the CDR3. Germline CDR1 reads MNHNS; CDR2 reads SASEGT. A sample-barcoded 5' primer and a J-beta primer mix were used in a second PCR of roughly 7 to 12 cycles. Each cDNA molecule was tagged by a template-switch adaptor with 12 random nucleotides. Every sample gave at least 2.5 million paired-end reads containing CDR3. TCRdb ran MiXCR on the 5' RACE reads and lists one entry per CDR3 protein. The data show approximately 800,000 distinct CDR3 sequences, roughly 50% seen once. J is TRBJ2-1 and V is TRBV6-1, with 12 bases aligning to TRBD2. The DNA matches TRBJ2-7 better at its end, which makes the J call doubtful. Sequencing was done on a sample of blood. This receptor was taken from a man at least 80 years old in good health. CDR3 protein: CASSAGLAGYEQYF. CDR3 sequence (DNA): TGTGCCAGCAGTGCGGGACTAGCGGGCTACGAGCAGTACTTC.